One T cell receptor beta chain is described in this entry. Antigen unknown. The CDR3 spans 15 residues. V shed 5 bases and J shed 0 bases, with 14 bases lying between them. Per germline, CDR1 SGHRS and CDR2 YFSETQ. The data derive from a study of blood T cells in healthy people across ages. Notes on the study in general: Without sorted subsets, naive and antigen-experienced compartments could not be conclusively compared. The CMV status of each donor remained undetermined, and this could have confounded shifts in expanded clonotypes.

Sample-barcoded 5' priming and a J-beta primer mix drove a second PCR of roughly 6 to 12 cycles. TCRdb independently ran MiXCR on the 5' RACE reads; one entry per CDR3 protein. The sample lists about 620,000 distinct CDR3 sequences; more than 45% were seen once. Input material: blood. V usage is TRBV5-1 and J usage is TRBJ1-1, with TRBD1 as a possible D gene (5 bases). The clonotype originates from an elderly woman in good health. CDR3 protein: CASRRAQELNTEAFF. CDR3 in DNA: TGCGCCAGCAGGAGGGCACAGGAGCTGAACACTGAAGCTTTCTTT.